The 8 T cell receptor beta chains below all came from one sample that was sequenced in a study of cytomegalovirus exposure and HLA in healthy donors. PCR was performed using 60 Vbeta and 13 Jbeta primers. Sequencing was performed with immunoSEQ multiplex PCR; in TCRdb, only in-frame clones are kept and a portion is missing. The repertoire holds about 99,000 clones, approximately 80% seen once, with around 3.6% in the top ten. Sequencing used PBMCs. The receptor source for this set is a man in his forties in good health and CMV-seronegative.

The chain has TRBV29-1 and TRBJ2-1, with 8 bases that match TRBD1. V lost 7 bases, J lost 4 bases, and 3 bases stayed unmatched. CDR1 is SQVTM, CDR2 ANQGSEA, per germline. CDR3 length equals 12 residues. This CDR3 is CSGGQGYNEQFF. The CDR3 DNA reads TGCAGCGGTGGACAGGGATACAATGAGCAGTTCTTC.

This clone was counted once. The chain couples TRBV19 to TRBJ2-1; 10 bases are a match to TRBD2. The trim removed 6 bases at V and 16 bases at J, leaving 12 bases unmatched. CDR3 length equals 13 residues. Germline V lookup: CDR1 LNHDA, CDR2 SQIVND (reference sequence). The DNA for the CDR3 is TGTGCCAGTAGCCCTACTAGCGGGGCCGGGGAATTCTTC. Translating gives CASSPTSGAGEFF.

The chain recombines TRBV19 with TRBJ1-2; TRBD1 matches 8 bases. Germline V gene lookup returns CDR1 LNHDA and CDR2 SQIVND (reference sequence). J lost 8 bases, V lost 6 bases, and 11 bases had no gene match. This CDR3 region has 14 residues. The CDR3 nucleotides read TGTGCCAGTAGCCGGACAGGGCGGGAGTACGGCTACACCTTC. It specifies CASSRTGREYGYTF.

CDR3 protein: CASSVGQGADTQYF. CDR3 bases: TGTGCCAGCAGCGTCGGACAGGGGGCAGATACGCAGTATTTT. The rearrangement links TRBV11-3 to TRBJ2-3; TRBD1 matches 10 bases. Germline V lookup: CDR1 SGHNT, CDR2 YENEEA. This CDR3 has 14 amino acids. V lost 5 bases to trimming and J lost 4 bases; unmatched junction nucleotides: 3.

The V call is TRBV5-1, the J call TRBJ2-2; TRBD2 might be the D (5 bases). The CDR3 extends over 13 amino acids. The germline V and J ends were trimmed by 6 bases and 0 bases, with 6 bases remaining between them. Germline V gene data show CDR1 as SGHRS and CDR2 as YFSETQ. This chain's CDR3 is CASMGANTGELFF. CDR3 in DNA: TGCGCCAGCATGGGAGCGAACACCGGGGAGCTGTTTTTT.

V usage is TRBV5-4 and J usage is TRBJ1-1, with D unresolved. V lost 6 bases and J 8 bases, leaving 11 bases between the germline ends. Germline CDR1 is SGHNT and CDR2 is YYREEE (reference sequence). The CDR3 has 11 residues. The CDR3 here is CASILNIEAFF. CDR3 nucleotide sequence: TGTGCCAGCATCCTCAACATCGAAGCTTTCTTT.

The CDR3 DNA sequence: TGTGCCAGCAGTTACGACAGGGAAGAAGAGCAGTACTTC. It encodes CASSYDREEEQYF. The chain carries TRBV6-6 and TRBJ2-7; TRBD1 aligns across 7 bases. Germline values: CDR1 MNHNY, CDR2 SVGAGI (reference sequence). This CDR3 has 13 residues. The trim removed 2 bases at V and 7 bases at J, leaving 5 bases unmatched.

The chain links TRBV6-6 to TRBJ2-7; D is unclear. The CDR3 spans 12 residues. Per the germline V gene, CDR1 is MNHNY and CDR2 is SVGAGI (reference sequence). With 5 bases removed from V and 4 bases from J, the gap between germline ends came to 9 bases. The CDR3 spells CASSPETYEQYF. CDR3 DNA: TGTGCCAGCAGTCCTGAAACTTACGAGCAGTACTTC.